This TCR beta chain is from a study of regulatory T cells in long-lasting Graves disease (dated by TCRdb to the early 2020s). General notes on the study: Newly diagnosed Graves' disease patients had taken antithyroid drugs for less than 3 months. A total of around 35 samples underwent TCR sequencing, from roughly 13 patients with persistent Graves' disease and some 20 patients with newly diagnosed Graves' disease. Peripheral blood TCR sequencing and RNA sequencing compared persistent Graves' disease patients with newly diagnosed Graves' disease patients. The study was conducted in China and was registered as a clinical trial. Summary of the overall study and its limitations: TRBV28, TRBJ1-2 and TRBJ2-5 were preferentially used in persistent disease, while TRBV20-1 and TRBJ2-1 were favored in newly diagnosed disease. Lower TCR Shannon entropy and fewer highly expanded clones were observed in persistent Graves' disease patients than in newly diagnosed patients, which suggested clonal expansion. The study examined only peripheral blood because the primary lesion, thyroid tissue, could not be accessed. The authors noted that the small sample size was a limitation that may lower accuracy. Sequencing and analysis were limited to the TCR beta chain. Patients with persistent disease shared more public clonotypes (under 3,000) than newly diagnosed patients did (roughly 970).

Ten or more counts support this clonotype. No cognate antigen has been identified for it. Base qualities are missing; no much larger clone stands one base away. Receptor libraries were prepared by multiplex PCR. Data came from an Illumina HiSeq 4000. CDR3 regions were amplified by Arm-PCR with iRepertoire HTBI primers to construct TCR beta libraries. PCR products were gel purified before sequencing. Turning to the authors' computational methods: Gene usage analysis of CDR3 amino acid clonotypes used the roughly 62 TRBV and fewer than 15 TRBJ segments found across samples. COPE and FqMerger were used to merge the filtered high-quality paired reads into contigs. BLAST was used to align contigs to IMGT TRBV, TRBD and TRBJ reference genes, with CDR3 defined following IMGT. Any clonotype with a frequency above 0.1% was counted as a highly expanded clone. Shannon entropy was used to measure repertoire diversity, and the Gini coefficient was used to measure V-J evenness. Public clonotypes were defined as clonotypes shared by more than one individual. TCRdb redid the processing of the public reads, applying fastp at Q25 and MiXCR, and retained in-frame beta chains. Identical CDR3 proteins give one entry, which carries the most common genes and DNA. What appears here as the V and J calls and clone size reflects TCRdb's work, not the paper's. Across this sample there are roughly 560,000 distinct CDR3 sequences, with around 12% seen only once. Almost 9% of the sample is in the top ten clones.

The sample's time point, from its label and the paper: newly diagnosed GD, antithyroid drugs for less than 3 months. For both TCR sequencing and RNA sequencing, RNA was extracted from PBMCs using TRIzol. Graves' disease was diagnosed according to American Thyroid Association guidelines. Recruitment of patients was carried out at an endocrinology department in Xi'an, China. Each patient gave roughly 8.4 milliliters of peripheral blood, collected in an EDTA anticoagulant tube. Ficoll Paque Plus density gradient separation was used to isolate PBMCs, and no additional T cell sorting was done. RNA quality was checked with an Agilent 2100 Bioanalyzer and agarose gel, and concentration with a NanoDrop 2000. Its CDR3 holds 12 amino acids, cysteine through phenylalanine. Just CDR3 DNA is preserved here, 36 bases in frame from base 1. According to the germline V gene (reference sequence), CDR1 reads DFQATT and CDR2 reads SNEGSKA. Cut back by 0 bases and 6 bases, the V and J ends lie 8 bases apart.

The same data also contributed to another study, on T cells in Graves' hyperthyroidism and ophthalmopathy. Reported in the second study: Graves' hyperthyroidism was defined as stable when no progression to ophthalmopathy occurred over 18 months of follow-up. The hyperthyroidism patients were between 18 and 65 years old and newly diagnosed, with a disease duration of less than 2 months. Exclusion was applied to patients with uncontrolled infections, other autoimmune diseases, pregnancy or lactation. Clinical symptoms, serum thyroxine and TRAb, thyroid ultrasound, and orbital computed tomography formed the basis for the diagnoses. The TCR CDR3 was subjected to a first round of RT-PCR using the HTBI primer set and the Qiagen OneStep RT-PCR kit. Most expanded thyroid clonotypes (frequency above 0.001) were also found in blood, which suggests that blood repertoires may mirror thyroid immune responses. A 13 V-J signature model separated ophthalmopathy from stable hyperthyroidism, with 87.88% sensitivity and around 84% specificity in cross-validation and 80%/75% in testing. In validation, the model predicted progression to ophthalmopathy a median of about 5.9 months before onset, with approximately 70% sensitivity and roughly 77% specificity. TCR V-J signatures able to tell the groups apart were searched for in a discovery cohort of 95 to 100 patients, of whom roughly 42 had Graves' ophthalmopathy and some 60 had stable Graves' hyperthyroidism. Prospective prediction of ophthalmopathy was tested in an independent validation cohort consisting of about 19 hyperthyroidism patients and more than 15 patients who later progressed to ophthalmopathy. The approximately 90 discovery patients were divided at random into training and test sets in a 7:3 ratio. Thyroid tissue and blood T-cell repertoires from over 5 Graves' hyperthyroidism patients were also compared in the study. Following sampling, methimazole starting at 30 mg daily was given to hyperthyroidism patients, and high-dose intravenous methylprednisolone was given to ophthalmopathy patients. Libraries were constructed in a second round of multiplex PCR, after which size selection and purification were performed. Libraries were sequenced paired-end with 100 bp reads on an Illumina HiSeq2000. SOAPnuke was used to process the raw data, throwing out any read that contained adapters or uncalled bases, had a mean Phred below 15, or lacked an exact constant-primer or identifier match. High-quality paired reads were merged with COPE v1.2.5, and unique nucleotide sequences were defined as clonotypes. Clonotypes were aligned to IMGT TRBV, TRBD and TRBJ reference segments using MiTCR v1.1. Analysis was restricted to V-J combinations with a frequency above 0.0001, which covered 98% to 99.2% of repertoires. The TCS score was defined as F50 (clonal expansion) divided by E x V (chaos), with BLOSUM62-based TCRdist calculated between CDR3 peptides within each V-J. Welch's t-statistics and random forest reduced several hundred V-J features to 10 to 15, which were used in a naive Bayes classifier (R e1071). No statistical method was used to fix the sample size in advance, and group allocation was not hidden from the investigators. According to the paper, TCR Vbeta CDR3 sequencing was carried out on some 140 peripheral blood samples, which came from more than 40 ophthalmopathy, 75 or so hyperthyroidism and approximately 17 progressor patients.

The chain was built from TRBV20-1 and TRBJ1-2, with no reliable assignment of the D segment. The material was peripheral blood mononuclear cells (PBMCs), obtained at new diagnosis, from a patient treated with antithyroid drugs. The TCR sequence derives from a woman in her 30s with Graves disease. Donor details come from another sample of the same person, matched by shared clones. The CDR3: CSARDMGDGYTF. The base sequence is TGCAGTGCTAGAGATATGGGAGATGGCTACACCTTC.